The clone carrying this T cell receptor (beta chain) was recorded at least ten times. Its antigen is still unknown. Purified naive CD4+ T cells were depleted of CD25+ Tregs. Germline-derived CDR1 and CDR2 are SGHRS and YFSETQ. There are 17 residues in the CDR3. Trimming pared 1 base from V and 1 base from J, leaving 14 bases between. Semi-nested PCR with Nested Universal Primer A followed constant-region reverse priming of full-length variable regions. TCRdb analysed the 5' RACE reads with MiXCR anew, one entry per CDR3 protein. This table holds approximately 37,000 distinct CDR3 sequences, under 20% found once. Points from the study as a whole: The TCR gene usage of tumor memory CD4+ T cells clustered together with blood and lymph node memory CD4+ cells and with lymph node naive CD4+ cells.

The sample was naive CD4+ T cells sorted from a lymph node. Subset described: naive CD4+ T cells, CD4+CD45RA+CD25-. The TCR sequence derives from a female donor with breast cancer. This chain connects TRBV5-1 to TRBJ1-4; D perhaps matches TRBD1 (5 bases). The CDR3 DNA reads as TGCGCCAGCAGCTTGCTCGGGGGGGATCTAACTAATGAAAAACTGTTTTTT. It yields the protein CASSLLGGDLTNEKLFF. Drawing the rest from reference TRBV5-1 and TRBJ1-4, the complete variable domain is KAGVTQTPRYLIKTRGQQVTLSCSPISGHRSVSWYQQTPGQGLQFLFEYFSETQRNKGNFPGRFSGRQFSNSRSEMNVSTLELGDSALYLCASSLLGGDLTNEKLFFGSGTQLSVL.